This entry describes one T cell receptor beta chain. This clonotype occurred a few times. It lacks a known antigen. Within one base of it there is no much larger clone, and no base qualities were kept. A case-control design nested within a healthcare worker cohort in London, UK, was used, with weekly nasopharyngeal swab PCR tests and blood sampling performed. Healthcare workers were enrolled in the week of the UK lockdown, from 23 to 31 March 2020, and were followed every week for up to roughly 16 weeks. This entry comes from a study of early T cells in non-severe SARS-CoV-2 infection (dated by TCRdb to about 2021). Looking at the study overall: Because TCR sequencing was done on bulk RNA from unsorted whole blood, the alpha and beta chains could not be paired. The investigation overall reported the following: Matching against VDJdb was skewed toward anti-spike CD8 responses, likely underestimated virus-specific expansions, and missed private and CD4 specificities.

Preparation of the library involved 5' RACE. The sequencing machine was a NextSeq 500. To correct for sequencing error and PCR bias, the TCR library protocol tagged individual cDNA molecules with unique molecular identifiers. Both TCR alpha and beta chains were sequenced, and tight co-correlation was observed between alpha and beta sequence abundances in each sample. For the original study's pipeline: Decombinator V4 was used to annotate TCR sequences for V gene, J gene and CDR3. TCRs were defined as expanded if a significant change between any two time points was detected under a Poisson model with p below 0.0001. Abundances of TCRs were expressed as counts per million after normalisation to the total number of TCRs sequenced in each sample. VDJdb, accessed on 1 November 2021, was searched for TCRs annotated for CMV, EBV and SARS-CoV-2, and TCRs annotated for more than one antigen were excluded. The public reads were run again by TCRdb, first through fastp at Q25 and then through MiXCR, and only productive beta chains were kept. Each entry merges the rows of one CDR3 protein and shows their most common DNA and genes. V and J calls and clone size were set by TCRdb, not the authors. Within this sample are tens of thousands of distinct CDR3 sequences, with about 14% of them counted one time only. The top ten hold nearly 4% of the sample.

This specimen consisted of whole blood, obtained at baseline. This clonotype was obtained from an adult who was a healthcare worker with PCR-confirmed SARS-CoV-2 infection or an uninfected control (not recorded which).

CDR3 protein: CASSLSGGEDIQYF. The sequenced DNA is TGCGCCAGCAGCTTATCCGGGGGTGAGGACATTCAGTACTTC. The rearranged chain carries TRBV5-1 and TRBJ2-4, with TRBD2 tentatively as D gene (6 bases match). From the cysteine through the phenylalanine, the CDR3 covers 14 amino acids. Only the CDR3 DNA is retained, 42 bases long and in frame from the first base. Based on the germline V gene, the CDR1 and CDR2 sequences are SGHRS and YFSETQ. V and J lose 2 bases and 8 bases, and a span of 14 bases separates them.